The 12 T cell receptor beta chains reported below all come from one sample, sequenced in a study of Ad26.COV2.S vaccination and SARS-CoV-2 variants. The repertoire was sequenced with immunoSEQ multiplex PCR; TCRdb's copy has only in-frame clones and lacks some. The table records around 400,000 clones, around nine tenths of them present only once. This sample's treatment: about 20 received Ad26.COV2.S at low or high dose, single or two shots; 5 received placebo; per-sample allocation not given. Samples were taken on day 63 after the first vaccine or placebo injection. The sample was peripheral blood, taken in a trial of Ad26.COV2.S vaccine versus placebo. The receptor source for this set is a person between 18 and 59 years old who received the Ad26.COV2.S COVID-19 vaccine or a placebo.

This rearrangement joins TRBV27 to TRBJ2-3; the D is unclear. V was trimmed by 2 bases and J by 2 bases, leaving 8 bases between them. Germline V CDR1 and CDR2: MNHEY, SMNVEV (reference sequence). The CDR3 sequence is 14 residues long. The CDR3 protein is CASSLKPVTDTQYF. CDR3 in DNA: TGTGCCAGCAGTTTAAAGCCCGTCACAGATACGCAGTATTTT.

The chain couples TRBV18 to TRBJ1-2, with D possibly matching TRBD1 (5 bases). The CDR3 runs to 14 residues. The ends were cut back, 6 bases at V and 8 bases at J, with 19 bases in the middle. CDR1 and CDR2 from the germline V gene are KGHSH and LQKENI. CDR3 loop: CASSVGPTRGGYTF. The DNA of the CDR3 is TGTGCCAGCTCTGTAGGTCCGACGAGGGGAGGCTACACCTTC.

The chain links TRBV5-1 to TRBJ1-1; 7 bases are shared with TRBD1. The CDR3 loop spans 14 amino acids. V trimming: 3 bases; J trimming: 2 bases; junction bases outside the gene matches: 4. Germline lookup yields CDR1 SGHRS and CDR2 YFSETQ. This chain's CDR3 is CASSWGQTNTEAFF. The CDR3 DNA reads TGCGCCAGCAGCTGGGGACAGACAAACACTGAAGCTTTCTTT.

V usage is TRBV5-1 and J usage is TRBJ1-3; maybe TRBD1 (5 bases). CDR1 is SGHRS, CDR2 YFSETQ, per germline. V lost 4 bases and J 5 bases, leaving 10 bases between the germline ends. This CDR3 region has 13 residues. The CDR3 sequence is CASSPGARNTIYF. The CDR3, as DNA: TGCGCCAGCAGCCCCGGGGCAAGAAACACCATATATTTT.

The chain recombines TRBV11-3 with TRBJ1-1, with D uncertain. The ends were cut back, 4 bases at V and 5 bases at J, with 11 bases in the middle. Germline CDR1 SGHNT, CDR2 YENEEA. The CDR3 consists of 13 residues. The CDR3 DNA reads TGTGCCAGCAGCTCTGGGTTCGGGACTGAAGCTTTCTTT. It is translated as CASSSGFGTEAFF.

The chain couples TRBV19 to TRBJ2-3; 11 bases are shared with TRBD2. The V gene end was trimmed by 1 base and the J gene end by 5 bases; junction bases not matched to a gene: 8. The germline V gene has CDR1 LNHDA and CDR2 SQIVND (reference sequence). The CDR3 sequence is 17 residues long. The CDR3 DNA reads as TGTGCCAGTAGTATAGCTGTAGCGGGAGGGCCCGGAGATACGCAGTATTTT. It translates to CASSIAVAGGPGDTQYF.

The chain recombines TRBV10-3 with TRBJ1-1; D is unresolved. The V end was cut by 11 bases, the J end by 0 bases, with 13 bases between. CDR1 is ENHRY and CDR2 is SYGVKD in the germline V gene. The CDR3 runs 13 residues. CDR3 DNA sequence: TGTGCCTTCGCACGGACCATGAACACTGAAGCTTTCTTT. Residues: CAFARTMNTEAFF.

The chain combines TRBV5-1 with TRBJ1-2; 8 bases fit TRBD1. The CDR3 is 14 residues long. J was trimmed by 7 bases and V by 4 bases; bases with no gene match: 9. CDR1 and CDR2 from the germline V gene are SGHRS and YFSETQ. The CDR3 loop is CASSLSSGGVGYTF. The CDR3 bases are TGCGCCAGCAGCCTTTCTTCAGGGGGCGTTGGCTACACCTTC.

The CDR3 sequence is CASSPGTVPSRETQYF. CDR3 bases: TGTGCCAGCAGCCCTGGGACGGTCCCTTCCCGAGAGACCCAGTACTTC. The chain links TRBV27 to TRBJ2-5; D is possibly TRBD1 or TRBD2 (5 bases each). The CDR3 covers 16 residues. Trimming removed 6 bases from V and 4 bases from J, with 21 bases in between. The V gene's germline CDR1 is MNHEY and CDR2 SMNVEV (reference sequence).

The rearrangement joins TRBV6-5 to TRBJ2-5, with 10 bases lining up with TRBD1. The CDR3 spans 16 residues. J lost 5 bases, V lost 0 bases, and 6 bases had no gene match. Germline CDR1 MNHEY, CDR2 SVGAGI. CDR3 residues: CASSYSPGQGWETQYF. In nucleotides, the CDR3 is TGTGCCAGCAGTTACTCCCCGGGACAGGGGTGGGAGACCCAGTACTTC.

The rearrangement links TRBV18 to TRBJ2-5; D call uncertain. Trimming removed 3 bases from V and 4 bases from J, with 6 bases in between. This CDR3 contains 12 residues. CDR1 is KGHSH, CDR2 LQKENI, per germline. The CDR3 loop reads CASSPRIETQYF. In DNA, the CDR3 is TGTGCCAGCTCACCGCGTATAGAGACCCAGTACTTC.

This chain joins TRBV7-2 and TRBJ2-5; 7 bases match TRBD1. V shed 1 base, J shed 5 bases, and the junction held 7 bases outside the gene matches. The germline gives CDR1 SGHTA, CDR2 FQGNSA. This CDR3 contains 15 residues. The CDR3 spells CASSLEGGRGETQYF. The CDR3 coding sequence is TGTGCCAGCAGCTTAGAGGGCGGCAGGGGGGAGACCCAGTACTTC.